Listed below are T cell receptor beta chains from one sample, sequenced in a study of cytomegalovirus exposure and HLA in healthy donors. The data were produced by immunoSEQ multiplex PCR, yet TCRdb's version contains in-frame clones alone and is incomplete. The sample includes over 55,000 clones, over 75% of them seen just once. Sequenced: PBMCs. The receptors were sampled from a man between 18 and 29 years old in good health and CMV-seronegative. The CDR3 runs from the conserved cysteine through the conserved F or W. The D gene is left open where the match is weak. Clone size is stated in some rows and not others, as once, few, many or a class when expanded.

CDR3nt: TGTGCCAGTAGTGTCGGACAGGGGGCCCACGAGCAGTACTTC
CDR3aa: CASSVGQGAHEQYF
j_gene: TRBJ2-7
d_gene: TRBD1
v_gene: TRBV19
abundance: NA

CDR3nt: TGTGCCAGCAGGCGACAGGGTGACGCTGAAGCTTTCTTT
CDR3aa: CASRRQGDAEAFF
j_gene: TRBJ1-1
d_gene: TRBD1
v_gene: TRBV6-5
abundance: NA

CDR3nt: TGTGCCTGGACCAGGGGGCTTTACCACGAGCAGTACTTC
CDR3aa: CAWTRGLYHEQYF
j_gene: TRBJ2-7
d_gene: TRBD1
v_gene: TRBV30
abundance: once

CDR3nt: TGTGCCAGCAGCTCGGACAGGGACTTTTACACTGAAGCTTTCTTT
CDR3aa: CASSSDRDFYTEAFF
j_gene: TRBJ1-1
d_gene: TRBD1
v_gene: TRBV5-4
abundance: NA

CDR3nt: TGTGCCAGCAGTAGGACAGCTAATGAGCAGTTCTTC
CDR3aa: CASSRTANEQFF
j_gene: TRBJ2-1
d_gene: NA
v_gene: TRBV2
abundance: NA

CDR3nt: TGTGCCAGCAGCTCGTCGTACGGGAGCCTCTACAATGAGCAGTTCTTC
CDR3aa: CASSSSYGSLYNEQFF
j_gene: TRBJ2-1
d_gene: NA
v_gene: TRBV7-9
abundance: NA

CDR3nt: TGTGCCAGCAGTGAAGGTTCAGGGAGGCAGCCCCAGCATTTT
CDR3aa: CASSEGSGRQPQHF
j_gene: TRBJ1-5
d_gene: NA
v_gene: TRBV6-1
abundance: NA

CDR3nt: TGCGCCAGCTTAGACGAGCAGTACTTC
CDR3aa: CASLDEQYF
j_gene: TRBJ2-7
d_gene: NA
v_gene: TRBV4-1
abundance: NA

CDR3nt: TGTGCCAGCAGCCTGGACTACTCCTACAATGAGCAGTTCTTC
CDR3aa: CASSLDYSYNEQFF
j_gene: TRBJ2-1
d_gene: NA
v_gene: TRBV5-6
abundance: once

CDR3nt: TGTGCCAGCAGCTTGTGGTGGTCGGCTAGCGGGAGCTACGAGCAGTACTTC
CDR3aa: CASSLWWSASGSYEQYF
j_gene: TRBJ2-7
d_gene: TRBD2
v_gene: TRBV5-6
abundance: NA

CDR3nt: TGTGCCAGCAGTACAGGGAACTCTGGGGCCAACGTCCTGACTTTC
CDR3aa: CASSTGNSGANVLTF
j_gene: TRBJ2-6
d_gene: NA
v_gene: TRBV6-1
abundance: NA

CDR3nt: TGTGCCAGCAGTTATCGTTCTAACCTCGATGAGCAGTTCTTC
CDR3aa: CASSYRSNLDEQFF
j_gene: TRBJ2-1
d_gene: NA
v_gene: TRBV6-5
abundance: once

CDR3nt: TGTGCCATGGGACAGGGACTTGAAGCTTTCTTT
CDR3aa: CAMGQGLEAFF
j_gene: TRBJ1-1
d_gene: TRBD1
v_gene: TRBV10-3
abundance: few

CDR3nt: TGTGCCAGCAGACCCGGGACTAGCACCTCCTACGAGCAGTACTTC
CDR3aa: CASRPGTSTSYEQYF
j_gene: TRBJ2-7
d_gene: TRBD2
v_gene: TRBV6-6
abundance: NA

CDR3nt: TGTGCCAGCAGTTACCGGCCAGGGGGAGCTAACTATGGCTACACCTTC
CDR3aa: CASSYRPGGANYGYTF
j_gene: TRBJ1-2
d_gene: TRBD1
v_gene: TRBV6-5
abundance: once

CDR3nt: TGTGCCACCAGCAGAGGCGATCTAGCGGGAGGTCGTATTGAGCAGTTCTTC
CDR3aa: CATSRGDLAGGRIEQFF
j_gene: TRBJ2-1
d_gene: TRBD2
v_gene: TRBV15
abundance: NA

CDR3nt: TGTGCCAGCAGCTTAGCCCTTGGGAGGGACCAAGAGACCCAGTACTTC
CDR3aa: CASSLALGRDQETQYF
j_gene: TRBJ2-5
d_gene: TRBD2
v_gene: TRBV13
abundance: NA

CDR3nt: TGTGCCACCAGCACGGAGCGGGAGGGATACAATGAGCAGTTCTTC
CDR3aa: CATSTEREGYNEQFF
j_gene: TRBJ2-1
d_gene: TRBD2
v_gene: TRBV15
abundance: NA

CDR3nt: TGTGCCAGCAAAGGGGACATAGACACCGGGGAGCTGTTTTTT
CDR3aa: CASKGDIDTGELFF
j_gene: TRBJ2-2
d_gene: NA
v_gene: TRBV2
abundance: NA

CDR3nt: TGTGCCAGCAGCCCCGGACTAGCGGGAGTTTACGAGCAGTACTTC
CDR3aa: CASSPGLAGVYEQYF
j_gene: TRBJ2-7
d_gene: TRBD2
v_gene: TRBV13
abundance: once

CDR3nt: TGTGCCAGCAGCGACCCCGGGACAGGGATGGCAGATACGCAGTATTTT
CDR3aa: CASSDPGTGMADTQYF
j_gene: TRBJ2-3
d_gene: TRBD1
v_gene: TRBV9
abundance: NA

CDR3nt: TGTGCCAGCAGCCAACAGGCGAACACTGAAGCTTTCTTT
CDR3aa: CASSQQANTEAFF
j_gene: TRBJ1-1
d_gene: NA
v_gene: TRBV14
abundance: once

CDR3nt: TGTGTCCACAGTGTCCCTTTTAGAGTGGCTATATTCTTATGTGCTAACTATGGCTACACCTTC
CDR3aa: CVHSVPFRVAIFLCANYGYTF
j_gene: TRBJ1-2
d_gene: NA
v_gene: TRBV15
abundance: NA

CDR3nt: TGCGCCAGCAACCAACAGGGCAGGTCTGGGGCCAACGTCCTGACTTTC
CDR3aa: CASNQQGRSGANVLTF
j_gene: TRBJ2-6
d_gene: NA
v_gene: TRBV23-1
abundance: once

CDR3nt: TGTGCCAGCAGCCCCGATAGCTCCTACAATGAGCAGTTCTTC
CDR3aa: CASSPDSSYNEQFF
j_gene: TRBJ2-1
d_gene: NA
v_gene: TRBV7-9
abundance: NA

CDR3nt: TGCAGCGGGGGGACAGGCCCCTACGAGCAGTACTTC
CDR3aa: CSGGTGPYEQYF
j_gene: TRBJ2-7
d_gene: TRBD1
v_gene: TRBV29-1
abundance: NA

CDR3nt: TGTGCCAGCAGTTACGGGGGCCGGGACGAGCAGTACTTC
CDR3aa: CASSYGGRDEQYF
j_gene: TRBJ2-7
d_gene: NA
v_gene: TRBV6-6
abundance: NA

CDR3nt: TGTGCCAGCAGCTTAGTACTTGGCACAGATACGCAGTATTTT
CDR3aa: CASSLVLGTDTQYF
j_gene: TRBJ2-3
d_gene: NA
v_gene: TRBV7-2
abundance: NA

CDR3nt: TGTGCCAGCTCACCAAGAAACAGGGCCTACTACAATGAGCAGTTCTTC
CDR3aa: CASSPRNRAYYNEQFF
j_gene: TRBJ2-1
d_gene: NA
v_gene: TRBV18
abundance: NA

CDR3nt: TGTGCCAGCAGCCAAGATCCGAGTAGCGGGAGCGCGCAGTACTTC
CDR3aa: CASSQDPSSGSAQYF
j_gene: TRBJ2-7
d_gene: TRBD2
v_gene: TRBV14
abundance: few

CDR3nt: TGCAGTGCTACCGGACAGGGCGGCGCTTTCTTT
CDR3aa: CSATGQGGAFF
j_gene: TRBJ1-1
d_gene: TRBD1
v_gene: TRBV20-1
abundance: medium-sized

CDR3nt: TGCGCCAGCAGCCCGTCGACTAGCGGGAGGATGGAGACCCAGTACTTC
CDR3aa: CASSPSTSGRMETQYF
j_gene: TRBJ2-5
d_gene: TRBD2
v_gene: TRBV4-1
abundance: NA

CDR3nt: TGTGCCAGTAGTCCCGGGGGGAGGATCTCCTACAATGAGCAGTTCTTC
CDR3aa: CASSPGGRISYNEQFF
j_gene: TRBJ2-1
d_gene: TRBD2
v_gene: TRBV19
abundance: NA

CDR3nt: TGTGCCAGCTTGAGGGACAGGGGTAGGTATGAGCAGTTCTTC
CDR3aa: CASLRDRGRYEQFF
j_gene: TRBJ2-1
d_gene: TRBD1
v_gene: TRBV6-1
abundance: NA